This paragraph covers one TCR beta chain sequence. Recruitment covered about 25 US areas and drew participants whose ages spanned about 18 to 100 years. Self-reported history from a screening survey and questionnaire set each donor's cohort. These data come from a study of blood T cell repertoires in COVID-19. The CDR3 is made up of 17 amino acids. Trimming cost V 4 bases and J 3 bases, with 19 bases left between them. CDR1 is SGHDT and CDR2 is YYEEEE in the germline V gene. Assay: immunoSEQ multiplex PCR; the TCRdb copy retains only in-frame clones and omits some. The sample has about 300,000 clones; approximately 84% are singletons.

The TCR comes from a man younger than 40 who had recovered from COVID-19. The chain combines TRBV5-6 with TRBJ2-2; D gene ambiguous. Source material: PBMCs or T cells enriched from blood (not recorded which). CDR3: CASSLTAAQSYTGELFF. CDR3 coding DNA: TGTGCCAGCAGCCTTACAGCAGCTCAATCATACACCGGGGAGCTGTTTTTT.